This entry is about one T cell receptor (beta chain). What this receptor recognizes is not known. Relative to the germline gene, one junction end is altered; a read error may explain this. Counted from cysteine to phenylalanine, this CDR3 has 16 amino acids. Of the read, only the CDR3 DNA is kept; its 48 bases are in frame from base 1. The germline V gene specifies SGHVS as CDR1 and FQNEAQ as CDR2. The sample belongs to a study of OX40 agonist ivuxolimab in advanced cancers. Describing the broader study: The costimulatory receptor OX40 (CD134) was targeted by ivuxolimab, a fully human IgG2 agonistic monoclonal antibody. Of the roughly 52 dose-escalation patients, hepatocellular carcinoma was present in about 20, melanoma in roughly 15, renal cell carcinoma in 9 and head and neck cancer in 9. In the dose-escalation cohort, around four fifths of patients were male, and the mean age was around 60 years, with a range of about 23 to 80. Prior anti-PD-1, anti-PD-L1 or anti-CTLA-4 therapy was permitted, and checkpoint inhibitors had been received by more than 35% of dose-escalation patients. Intravenous ivuxolimab was administered to patients every 2 weeks at six dose levels: 0.01, 0.1, 0.3, 1.5, 3 and 10 mg/kg. Peripheral TCRbeta sequencing was intended to test whether TCR sequence diversity was altered and clonal T-cell expansion was caused by ivuxolimab. Partial responses were achieved by three dose-escalation patients, of whom one had hepatocellular carcinoma and two had cutaneous melanoma. The monotherapy dose-escalation portion (N ≈ 50 patients) of the phase I ivuxolimab trial is reported in the paper.

Patients with autoimmune disease history or receiving systemic immunosuppression were excluded from the trial. Peripheral blood for TCR sequencing was drawn from every dose cohort at baseline, at cycle 4 day 1 and at cycle 7 day 1. Samples came from an open-label, multicenter, first-in-human phase I dose-escalation trial of ivuxolimab. Adults with locally advanced or metastatic melanoma, renal cell carcinoma, hepatocellular carcinoma or head and neck squamous cell carcinoma were enrolled in the trial. CD4+ and CD8+ T cells were sorted separately from peripheral blood before TCR sequencing. Genomic DNA was isolated from the sorted cells so that the TCRbeta CDR3 region could be sequenced. The immunoSEQ Assay was used for sequencing of TCRbeta CDR3 regions. TCRdb obtained this table from immuneACCESS and retained in-frame rearrangements with V and J assigned. These tables miss some clones; where compared with another copy, unresolved V genes account for less than half of the shortfall, and the remainder is unexplained. This sample lists around 24,000 clones; around 83% were detected once. Of the sample, 15% to 20% falls within the top ten clones.

Overall study results and their limits: In the 0.1-3.0 mg/kg groups, partial responders were among the patients with the lowest normalized peripheral clonal expansion, particularly in CD8+ T cells. After ivuxolimab, more expanded clones were found on average in CD8+ T cells than in CD4+ T cells. At doses of 0.1 to 3.0 mg/kg, clonal expansion of both CD4+ and CD8+ blood T cells was observed from baseline to week 6. Low levels of normalized T-cell clonal expansion were also seen in some patients who did not respond. The antigen specificity of the peripheral T cells that underwent clonal expansion was not determined.

The sequence was collected from an adult with an advanced solid tumor such as melanoma, head and neck, liver or kidney cancer. The receptor chain draws on TRBV7-8 and TRBJ2-7; no D gene call is confident. The sample in question was CD4+ or CD8+ T cells sorted from blood, obtained in a trial of the OX40 agonist ivuxolimab. CDR3 protein: CASSLLPGRLSSEQYF. The DNA sequence is given as TGTGCCAGCAGCTTACTTCCCGGACGTCTGTCCTCCGAGCAGTACTTC.